This T cell receptor beta chain originates from a study of blood T cell repertoires in COVID-19. Study summary: Sources were T cells, B-cell-depleted T cells, or PBMCs; the material itself was cDNA or gDNA.

While infection was still active, Seattle patients were enrolled and then followed longitudinally. Generated by immunoSEQ multiplex PCR, the TCRdb table keeps only in-frame clones and is missing some. Seen here are some 190,000 clones, approximately 84% observed once, and the top ten hold about 8.3%. The CDR3 length is 15 residues. Germline CDR1 reads SGHRS; CDR2 reads YFSETQ. The V and J ends lost 0 bases and 2 bases respectively, with 11 bases between them. This sequence originates from a woman of 80 years or more with COVID-19, enrolled during active disease. Sequencing was performed on peripheral blood. The chain uses TRBV5-1 and TRBJ1-2, with D possibly TRBD1 on 6 matching bases. The CDR3 DNA sequence: TGCGCCAGCAGCTTGGGAGGGGACACCAACTATGGCTACACCTTC. Encoded protein: CASSLGGDTNYGYTF.